Listed below are T cell receptor beta chains from one sample, sequenced in a study of shared clonotypes between healthy human individuals. Here immunoSEQ multiplex PCR was the method, and the copy in TCRdb shows in-frame clones only, minus some. The sample consists of fewer than 1 million clones, roughly 96% of them appearing once. Source material: naive CD8+ T cells sorted from blood. All receptors derive from a man younger than 40 in good health. The CDR3 runs from the conserved cysteine through the conserved F or W.

j_gene: TRBJ2-5
v_gene: TRBV27
CDR3aa: CASSRGGIETQYF

j_gene: TRBJ2-1
v_gene: TRBV29-1
CDR3aa: CSVEDQSDYNEQFF

j_gene: TRBJ1-1
v_gene: TRBV28
CDR3aa: CASKVRAVTRGTEAFF

j_gene: TRBJ2-5
v_gene: TRBV5-8
CDR3aa: CASSPWGDTGETQYF

j_gene: TRBJ2-1
v_gene: TRBV14
CDR3aa: CASSQEGLGIAQFF

j_gene: TRBJ2-7
v_gene: TRBV7-6
CDR3aa: CASSLVLMGEQYF

j_gene: TRBJ2-7
v_gene: TRBV10-2
CDR3aa: CASSESWAGAGGEQYF

j_gene: TRBJ2-7
v_gene: TRBV4-2
CDR3aa: CASSQVPGSEQYF

j_gene: TRBJ2-2
v_gene: TRBV29-1
CDR3aa: CSVEDWSIGNTGELFF

j_gene: TRBJ2-3
v_gene: TRBV29-1
CDR3aa: CSVDYSSATSSDTQYF

j_gene: TRBJ2-1
v_gene: TRBV11-2
CDR3aa: CASSLVDEQFF

j_gene: TRBJ2-2
v_gene: TRBV28
CDR3aa: CASSKDGLLNTGELFF

j_gene: TRBJ2-7
v_gene: TRBV5-3
CDR3aa: CARSLRPQGQISYEQYF

j_gene: TRBJ2-7
v_gene: TRBV7-9
CDR3aa: CASSPAHGSVDEQYF

j_gene: TRBJ2-7
v_gene: TRBV5-6
CDR3aa: CASSLESRTTYEQYF

j_gene: TRBJ2-5
v_gene: TRBV7-9
CDR3aa: CASNVGGTQETQYF

j_gene: TRBJ2-1
v_gene: TRBV9
CDR3aa: CASSTRDGYNEQFF

j_gene: TRBJ2-1
v_gene: TRBV27
CDR3aa: CASSLSGTETYNEQFF

j_gene: TRBJ2-1
v_gene: TRBV6-5
CDR3aa: CASSYIQGYNEQFF

j_gene: TRBJ2-7
v_gene: TRBV7-9
CDR3aa: CASSLRTSEHYEQYF

j_gene: TRBJ1-2
v_gene: TRBV6-1
CDR3aa: CASGKTGGSYGYTF

j_gene: TRBJ2-5
v_gene: TRBV29-1
CDR3aa: CSVWIEGATQYF

j_gene: TRBJ1-3
v_gene: TRBV29-1
CDR3aa: CSVEGGEVGSTIYF

j_gene: TRBJ1-2
v_gene: TRBV5-5
CDR3aa: CASSLSGTGGYGYTF

j_gene: TRBJ2-2
v_gene: TRBV5-1
CDR3aa: CASSHPSEGTPLHAGELFF

j_gene: TRBJ2-5
v_gene: TRBV29-1
CDR3aa: CSVGGQGETQYF

j_gene: TRBJ2-3
v_gene: TRBV5-8
CDR3aa: CASSLWGSSTDTQYF

j_gene: TRBJ2-1
v_gene: TRBV7-9
CDR3aa: CASSRPADEQFF

j_gene: TRBJ2-1
v_gene: TRBV19
CDR3aa: CASSIDAPWGQEQFF

j_gene: TRBJ2-5
v_gene: TRBV2
CDR3aa: CASSDEGGEETQYF

j_gene: TRBJ1-1
v_gene: TRBV13
CDR3aa: CASSSPRATEAFF

j_gene: TRBJ2-7
v_gene: TRBV5-1
CDR3aa: CASSHPGQRSYGYEQYF

j_gene: TRBJ1-2
v_gene: TRBV7-2
CDR3aa: CASSVGQGAVGYGYTF

j_gene: TRBJ2-1
v_gene: TRBV5-1
CDR3aa: CASSWRELGTGGLGYNEQFF

j_gene: TRBJ1-1
v_gene: TRBV10-2
CDR3aa: CASSESWQNTEAFF

j_gene: TRBJ2-1
v_gene: TRBV6-5
CDR3aa: CASSSPGLYNEQFF

j_gene: TRBJ2-2
v_gene: TRBV27
CDR3aa: CASSSRTSGRSGELFF

j_gene: TRBJ2-5
v_gene: TRBV5-6
CDR3aa: CASSLTTGAGETQYF

j_gene: TRBJ2-7
v_gene: TRBV27
CDR3aa: CASSVGQGRHEQYF

j_gene: TRBJ2-3
v_gene: TRBV7-2
CDR3aa: CASSIVGPSTDTQYF

j_gene: TRBJ2-7
v_gene: TRBV7-9
CDR3aa: CASSPEVRSYEQYF

j_gene: TRBJ2-1
v_gene: TRBV11-1
CDR3aa: CASSGGSRGSSYNEQFF

j_gene: TRBJ2-6
v_gene: TRBV27
CDR3aa: CASTSGTPYSGANVLTF

j_gene: TRBJ2-7
v_gene: TRBV7-2
CDR3aa: CASSSWDNYYEQYF

j_gene: TRBJ2-7
v_gene: TRBV9
CDR3aa: CASSVETSGAYEQYF

j_gene: TRBJ2-7
v_gene: TRBV5-6
CDR3aa: CASSLNPGTYPYEQYF

j_gene: TRBJ2-7
v_gene: TRBV6-6
CDR3aa: CASSLGGEGPSYEQYF

j_gene: TRBJ2-3
v_gene: TRBV7-3
CDR3aa: CASSLPGEAPQYF

j_gene: TRBJ2-1
v_gene: TRBV30
CDR3aa: CAWSVVNEQFF

j_gene: TRBJ2-7
v_gene: TRBV5-4
CDR3aa: CASSSAGAGHEQYF

j_gene: TRBJ2-7
v_gene: TRBV29-1
CDR3aa: CSVEVPTSGYEQYF

j_gene: TRBJ2-3
v_gene: TRBV6-5
CDR3aa: CASSYSRREVLDTQYF

j_gene: TRBJ2-4
v_gene: TRBV7-9
CDR3aa: CASTRSEGGVVRNIQYF

j_gene: TRBJ2-1
v_gene: TRBV27
CDR3aa: CASTKGAAREQFF

j_gene: TRBJ2-1
v_gene: TRBV5-5
CDR3aa: CASSLVTSGTWNEQFF

j_gene: TRBJ2-7
v_gene: TRBV7-3
CDR3aa: CASSLNAAYEQYF

j_gene: TRBJ2-3
v_gene: TRBV27
CDR3aa: CASSLEGRDTQYF

j_gene: TRBJ2-5
v_gene: TRBV9
CDR3aa: CASGGPPETQYF

j_gene: TRBJ2-1
v_gene: TRBV4-1
CDR3aa: CASSKTSGRGNEQFF

j_gene: TRBJ2-7
v_gene: TRBV9
CDR3aa: CASSAQGTAGYEQYF